A single sample is the source of the 26 T cell receptor beta chains below, sequenced in a study of shared clonotypes between healthy human individuals. Profiled with immunoSEQ multiplex PCR; TCRdb holds only in-frame clones, not every one. Of over a million clones listed, 98% are singletons. Sequencing input: naive CD4+ T cells sorted from blood. Subset reported: CD45RA+ positively selected. The source is a man aged 25-40 years in good health.

The chain employs TRBV28 and TRBJ1-4; 11 bases agree with TRBD1. CDR1 and CDR2 from the germline V gene are MDHEN and SYDVKM. The CDR3 consists of 16 residues. Germline trimming cut 6 bases from V and 8 bases from J; bases unmatched to any gene: 11. CDR3 bases: TGTGCCAGCAGAACGGACAGGGGGCGGTCGGGGGAAAAACTGTTTTTT. It translates to CASRTDRGRSGEKLFF.

The chain is built from TRBV5-4 and TRBJ2-7, with 8 bases lining up with TRBD2. This CDR3 contains 16 residues. The V and J ends lost 3 bases and 3 bases, in that order; junction bases with no gene match: 11. Germline V gene data show CDR1 as SGHNT and CDR2 as YYREEE (reference sequence). CDR3 region: CASSSPSRGGIYEQYF. The CDR3 DNA is TGTGCCAGCAGCTCCCCGTCTCGGGGGGGGATCTACGAGCAGTACTTC.

The J gene is TRBJ1-1, the V gene TRBV19; 7 bases are a match to TRBD1. The junction had 9 bases not matched to a gene; V was cut back by 7 bases and J by 1 base. Germline V CDR1 and CDR2: LNHDA, SQIVND (reference sequence). This CDR3 has 15 amino acids. Written as DNA, the CDR3 is TGTGCCAGTATCAGGGGGGGACAGCCGAACACTGAAGCTTTCTTT. It is translated as CASIRGGQPNTEAFF.

This chain joins TRBV6-5 and TRBJ2-3, with 8 bases lining up with TRBD2. Trimming took 11 bases from V and 5 from J; bases not matched to a gene: 12. CDR3 length: 14 amino acids. Germline V gene sequence: CDR1 MNHEY, CDR2 SVGAGI. This CDR3 reads CAARTGGPGDTQYF. The DNA for the CDR3 is TGTGCCGCACGAACGGGAGGGCCCGGAGATACGCAGTATTTT.

This rearrangement joins TRBV27 to TRBJ2-1; D is unclear. This CDR3 comprises 15 residues. Trimming took 5 bases from V and 0 from J, leaving 11 bases between them. CDR1 is MNHEY and CDR2 is SMNVEV in the germline V gene (reference sequence). The CDR3 loop reads CASSGRSRSYNEQFF. CDR3 DNA: TGTGCCAGCAGTGGTAGGAGCCGCTCCTACAATGAGCAGTTCTTC.

This clone was observed a single time. The rearrangement joins TRBV2 to TRBJ2-7; the D is unclear. The germline CDR1 and CDR2 sequences are SNHLY and FYNNEI. This CDR3 spans 14 amino acids. The V end lost 2 bases, the J end lost 1 base, and 9 bases lay between the germline ends. The CDR3 sequence is CASSERVRSYEQYF. For the CDR3, the DNA is TGTGCCAGCAGTGAAAGGGTGAGGTCCTACGAGCAGTACTTC.

This clone was seen just once. The chain is built from TRBV7-8 and TRBJ2-7; the match to TRBD2 covers 7 bases. With 2 bases clipped from V and 7 bases from J, the junction kept 8 bases outside the gene matches. Germline CDR1 reads SGHVS; CDR2 reads FQNEAQ. This CDR3 is 14 amino acids long. The CDR3 is CASSLYPSGGEQYF. CDR3 in DNA: TGTGCCAGCAGCTTATATCCGTCCGGGGGGGAGCAGTACTTC.

The J gene is TRBJ2-3, the V gene TRBV19, with 12 nucleotides matching TRBD2. CDR1 and CDR2 from the germline V gene are LNHDA and SQIVND (reference sequence). V was clipped by 7 bases and J by 1 base; unmatched bases: 6. This CDR3 is built from 16 residues. The CDR3 loop is CASTPLAGGRTDTQYF. In nucleotides, the CDR3 is TGTGCCAGTACCCCACTAGCGGGAGGACGCACAGATACGCAGTATTTT.

V and J are TRBV5-5 and TRBJ1-5, with D maybe TRBD1 (6 bases). There are 15 residues in the CDR3. Germline V CDR1 and CDR2: SGHKS, YYEKEE (reference sequence). V lost 0 bases and J lost 7, with 14 bases in between. The CDR3 protein is CASSLDGGGRQPQHF. The CDR3 DNA is TGTGCCAGCAGCTTGGATGGAGGGGGGCGGCAGCCCCAGCATTTT. The full variable domain, its missing parts supplied by reference TRBV5-5 and TRBJ1-5, is DAGVTQSPTHLIKTRGQQVTLRCSPISGHKSVSWYQQVLGQGPQFIFQYYEKEERGRGNFPDRFSARQFPNYSSELNVNALLLGDSALYLCASSLDGGGRQPQHFGDGTRLSIL.

The chain recombines TRBV6-4 with TRBJ1-2, with D perhaps matching TRBD1 (5 bases). V was shortened by 4 bases and J by 4 bases, with 13 bases between the two germline ends. Germline V gene sequence: CDR1 MRHNA, CDR2 SNTAGT. This CDR3 contains 14 residues. Written as DNA, the CDR3 is TGTGCCAGCAGTGCAGGGACGGTTGGCTATGGCTACACCTTC. Its protein is CASSAGTVGYGYTF.

This chain connects TRBV10-2 to TRBJ2-2; 12 nucleotides align to TRBD2. CDR1 and CDR2 from the germline V gene are WSHSY and SAAADI. The V and J ends lost 6 bases and 7 bases, in that order; junction bases with no gene match: 6. This CDR3 comprises 15 residues. The CDR3 DNA follows: TGCGCCAGCAGACTAGCGGGAGGAGTAATCGGGGAGCTGTTTTTT. It yields the protein CASRLAGGVIGELFF.

The chain uses TRBV7-9 and TRBJ2-7; 9 bases map to TRBD2. The junction had 11 bases not matched to a gene; V was cut back by 5 bases and J by 3 bases. From germline, CDR1 is SEHNR and CDR2 FQNEAQ (reference sequence). This CDR3 contains 16 residues. CDR3 sequence reads: CASSQIAGARFYEQYF. The DNA of the CDR3 is TGTGCCAGCAGCCAAATAGCGGGAGCGAGATTCTACGAGCAGTACTTC.

Of note for this clone: Other DNA sequences in this sample translate to the same CDR3. This chain connects TRBV7-2 to TRBJ2-5, with a weak D call TRBD2 (6 bases). The ends were cut back, 5 bases at V and 1 base at J, with 8 bases in the middle. Per germline, CDR1 SGHTA and CDR2 FQGNSA. This CDR3 has 13 residues. CDR3 bases: TGTGCCAGCAGCCGGAGGGCCCAAGAGACCCAGTACTTC. It specifies CASSRRAQETQYF.

This chain connects TRBV2 to TRBJ1-1; D might be TRBD1 (5 bases). V was trimmed by 6 bases and J by 3 bases, leaving 8 bases between them. Germline lookup yields CDR1 SNHLY and CDR2 FYNNEI. The length of the CDR3 is 12 residues. This CDR3 reads CASRGRDTEAFF. CDR3 DNA: TGTGCCAGCAGGGGGCGGGACACTGAAGCTTTCTTT.

The chain has TRBV4-1 and TRBJ2-2; D is unresolved. In germline, CDR1 is MGHRA, CDR2 YSYEKL. The CDR3 has 17 residues. The V and J ends lost 0 bases and 2 bases respectively, with 13 bases between them. The CDR3 sequence: CASSQDDLRFNTGELFF. The CDR3 DNA follows: TGCGCCAGCAGCCAAGACGACTTAAGGTTCAACACCGGGGAGCTGTTTTTT.

The V call is TRBV5-1, the J call TRBJ2-7; 7 bases line up with TRBD1. V dropped 1 base and J dropped 8; count of bases not matched to a gene: 9. Germline V gene lookup returns CDR1 SGHRS and CDR2 YFSETQ. The length of the CDR3 is 14 residues. The CDR3 bases are TGCGCCAGCAGCTTGTTTCTGACAGGGACGAAGCAGTACTTC. Amino acids: CASSLFLTGTKQYF. Combining the CDR3 with reference TRBV5-1 and TRBJ2-7 gives the whole variable domain KAGVTQTPRYLIKTRGQQVTLSCSPISGHRSVSWYQQTPGQGLQFLFEYFSETQRNKGNFPGRFSGRQFSNSRSEMNVSTLELGDSALYLCASSLFLTGTKQYFGPGTRLTVT.

The J gene is TRBJ2-7, the V gene TRBV5-1; D remains ambiguous. Deletions cut 0 bases from V and 4 bases from J, with 11 bases between. The CDR3 length is 14 residues. Germline-derived CDR1 and CDR2 are SGHRS and YFSETQ. In nucleotides, the CDR3 is TGCGCCAGCAGCTTGGAGGGCATCCCTTACGAGCAGTACTTC. This encodes CASSLEGIPYEQYF.

A word on this clone: Other DNA sequences within the sample encode an identical CDR3. This chain uses TRBV18 with TRBJ2-2; no firm D call. Trimming removed 3 bases from V and 1 base from J, with 9 bases in between. The CDR3 covers 15 residues. Germline values: CDR1 KGHSH, CDR2 LQKENI. The CDR3 DNA reads as TGTGCCAGCTCACCCTTAGCCCAGAACACCGGGGAGCTGTTTTTT. This sequence encodes CASSPLAQNTGELFF.

This clone was detected once. This CDR3 reads CASSLLLGDYGYTF. CDR3 coding DNA: TGTGCCAGCAGTTTATTGCTAGGGGACTATGGCTACACCTTC. This chain links TRBV28 with TRBJ1-2, with TRBD1 as a possible D gene (5 bases). The V gene's germline CDR1 is MDHEN and CDR2 SYDVKM. The CDR3 consists of 14 residues. Trimming removed 1 base from V and 3 bases from J, with 9 bases in between.

The rearrangement uses TRBV7-3 and TRBJ2-2; D is unresolved. Germline CDR1 reads SGHTA; CDR2 reads FQGTGA. The CDR3 loop spans 12 amino acids. V was trimmed by 5 bases and J by 5 bases, leaving 6 bases between them. The CDR3 here is CASSINTGELFF. The CDR3 region has the DNA TGTGCCAGCAGCATAAATACCGGGGAGCTGTTTTTT.

The genes are TRBV27 and TRBJ2-7; 9 bases map to TRBD2. The CDR3 has 14 amino acids. The V gene end was trimmed by 2 bases and the J gene end by 5 bases; junction bases not matched to a gene: 4. The V gene's germline CDR1 is MNHEY and CDR2 SMNVEV (reference sequence). The CDR3, as DNA: TGTGCCAGCAGTTTAGGGACTAGCTTCGACGAGCAGTACTTC. The encoded protein is CASSLGTSFDEQYF.

The rearrangement joins TRBV2 to TRBJ2-2; TRBD1 aligns across 7 bases. This CDR3 is 15 amino acids long. V shed 4 bases, J shed 4 bases, and the junction held 6 bases outside the gene matches. CDR1 is SNHLY, CDR2 FYNNEI, per germline. CDR3 sequence (DNA): TGTGCCAGCAGTGCAGGACAGGAGTTCACCGGGGAGCTGTTTTTT. Amino acid sequence: CASSAGQEFTGELFF.

V usage is TRBV5-5 and J usage is TRBJ2-7; TRBD1 or TRBD2 may be the D gene (5 bases each). Looked up from germline, CDR1 is SGHKS and CDR2 is YYEKEE (reference sequence). The V and J ends lost 0 bases and 2 bases respectively, with 18 bases between them. This CDR3 is 17 amino acids long. The CDR3 spells CASSLESSGTKTYEQYF. The CDR3 DNA follows: TGTGCCAGCAGCTTGGAGTCTTCCGGGACCAAGACCTACGAGCAGTACTTC.

The genes are TRBV9 and TRBJ2-7; no definite D call. V shed 2 bases and J shed 0 bases, with 9 bases lying between them. Germline V lookup: CDR1 SGDLS, CDR2 YYNGEE. CDR3 length: 14 residues. CDR3 sequence: CASSVGPPSYEQYF. The DNA for the CDR3 is TGTGCCAGCAGCGTGGGCCCTCCCTCCTACGAGCAGTACTTC.

The chain employs TRBV11-2 and TRBJ2-1; D is unresolved. The germline V gene has CDR1 SGHAT and CDR2 FQNNGV. This CDR3 spans 13 amino acids. V was shortened by 1 base and J by 10 bases, with 11 bases between the two germline ends. The CDR3 loop is CASSLASVSEQFF. CDR3 DNA sequence: TGTGCCAGCAGCTTAGCTTCAGTCTCGGAGCAGTTCTTC.

The CDR3 region is CASRTFGANVLTF. Written as DNA, the CDR3 is TGTGCCAGTAGAACCTTTGGGGCCAACGTCCTGACTTTC. V gene TRBV19 combines with J gene TRBJ2-6; D remains unclear. V was trimmed by 6 bases and J by 3 bases, leaving 6 bases between them. Germline V gene sequence: CDR1 LNHDA, CDR2 SQIVND (reference sequence). The CDR3 has 13 amino acids.